The clone carrying this TCR beta chain was observed a single time. The CDR3 sequence is 17 residues long. The V end lost 6 bases, the J end lost 1 base, and 21 bases lay between the germline ends. Germline CDR1 reads MDHEN; CDR2 reads SYDVKM. This sample was included in a study of blood T cell repertoires in COVID-19. Data came from immunoSEQ multiplex PCR; TCRdb stores just in-frame clones and leaves some out. Among approximately 450,000 clones listed, more than 85% were seen once. The sequenced sample consisted of peripheral blood. The receptor was isolated from a woman aged 25 to 45 with acute or convalescent COVID-19. The chain recombines TRBV28 with TRBJ2-5; the D gene is possibly TRBD2 (5 bases). In DNA form, the CDR3 reads TGTGCCAGCAGCTACACCGGGGTGGCAGACTTCCAAGAGACCCAGTACTTC. Translation: CASSYTGVADFQETQYF.